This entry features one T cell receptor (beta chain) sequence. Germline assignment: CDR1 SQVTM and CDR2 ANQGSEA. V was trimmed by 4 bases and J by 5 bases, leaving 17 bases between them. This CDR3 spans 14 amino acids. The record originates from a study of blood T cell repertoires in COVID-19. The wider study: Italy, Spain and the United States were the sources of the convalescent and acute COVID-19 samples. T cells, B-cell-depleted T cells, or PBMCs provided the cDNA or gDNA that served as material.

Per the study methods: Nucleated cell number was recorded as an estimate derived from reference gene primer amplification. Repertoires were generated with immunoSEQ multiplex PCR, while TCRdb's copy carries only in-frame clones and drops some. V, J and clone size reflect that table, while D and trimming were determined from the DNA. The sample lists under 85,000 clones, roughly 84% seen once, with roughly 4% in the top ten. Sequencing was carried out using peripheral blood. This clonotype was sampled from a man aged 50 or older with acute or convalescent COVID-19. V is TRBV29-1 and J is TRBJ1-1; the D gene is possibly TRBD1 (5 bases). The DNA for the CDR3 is TGCAGCGTTGTCGTTTCGGGGAGGGGTACTGAAGCTTTCTTT. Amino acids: CSVVVSGRGTEAFF.